This is a list of T cell receptor beta chains from one sample in a study of blood T cell repertoires in COVID-19. Measured with immunoSEQ multiplex PCR; TCRdb has only the in-frame clones, and not every one. The table lists fewer than 600,000 clones, roughly 89% of them singletons. The specimen was peripheral blood. These receptors were collected from a man between 18 and 35 years old with COVID-19, enrolled during active disease. Each CDR3 is given with its conserved first and last residue.

V gene | CDR3 protein
TRBV27 | CASSPTRTGNQPQHF
TRBV10-3 | CAISRDTNTEAFF
TRBV2 | CAITFGRTDKPEAFF
TRBV28 | CASSSISGSGELFF
TRBV5-4 | CASSSGVLAGYNEQFF
TRBV11-2 | CASSLEGEETQYF
TRBV10-1 | CASSVGRGFTEQYF
TRBV12-3/TRBV12-4 | CASSYRRHTEAFF
TRBV5-4 | CASSRLGGDNEKLFF
TRBV19 | CASSEGTGTHSNQPQHF
TRBV28 | CASSPPGEPLFF
TRBV5-5 | CASSLASLAGGYNEQFF
TRBV5-1 | CASSLGSGGAFETQYF
TRBV18 | CASSPRTGGPNNEQFF
TRBV19 | CASSSRLTAGNEQFF
TRBV6-2/TRBV6-3 | CASSYAAGGMDEQFF
TRBV29-1 | CSVADRGFTEAFF
TRBV25-1 | CASRDRGSLEQYF